This T cell receptor (beta chain) stems from a study of identical twins. The germline CDR1 and CDR2 sequences are SGHKS and YYEKEE (reference sequence). The CDR3 loop spans 16 amino acids. Trimming took 1 base from V and 1 from J, leaving 14 bases between them. TCRdb ran MiXCR on the 5' RACE reads and lists one entry per CDR3 protein. The sample lists a few hundred thousand distinct CDR3 sequences; about 8.5% were seen once. The same data also contributed to another study, on yellow fever vaccine responses in identical twins.

The receptor was isolated from a woman between 18 and 29 years old in good health. The chain uses TRBV5-5 and TRBJ1-1; TRBD1 might be the D (5 bases). The sequenced sample consisted of CD8+ T cells sorted from blood. In nucleotides, the CDR3 is TGTGCCAGCAGCTTGTTTGCAGGGACCCGGAACACTGAAGCTTTCTTT. Protein: CASSLFAGTRNTEAFF.